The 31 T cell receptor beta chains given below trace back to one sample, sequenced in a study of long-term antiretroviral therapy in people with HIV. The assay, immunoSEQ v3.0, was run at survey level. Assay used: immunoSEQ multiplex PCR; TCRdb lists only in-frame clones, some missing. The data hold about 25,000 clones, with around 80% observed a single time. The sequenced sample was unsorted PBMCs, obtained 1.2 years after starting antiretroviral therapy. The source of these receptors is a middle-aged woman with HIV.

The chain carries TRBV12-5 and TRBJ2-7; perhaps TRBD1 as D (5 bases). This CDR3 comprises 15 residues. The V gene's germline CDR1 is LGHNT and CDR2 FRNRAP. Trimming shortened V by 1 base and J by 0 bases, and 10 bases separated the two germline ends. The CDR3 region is CASGLGQPNSYEQYF. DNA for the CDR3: TGTGCTAGTGGTTTGGGACAGCCGAACTCCTACGAGCAGTACTTC.

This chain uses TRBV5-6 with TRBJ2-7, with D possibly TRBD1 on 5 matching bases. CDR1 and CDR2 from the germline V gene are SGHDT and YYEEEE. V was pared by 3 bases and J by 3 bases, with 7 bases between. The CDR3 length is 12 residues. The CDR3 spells CASSSRGYEQYF. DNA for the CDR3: TGTGCCAGCAGCTCAAGGGGCTACGAGCAGTACTTC.

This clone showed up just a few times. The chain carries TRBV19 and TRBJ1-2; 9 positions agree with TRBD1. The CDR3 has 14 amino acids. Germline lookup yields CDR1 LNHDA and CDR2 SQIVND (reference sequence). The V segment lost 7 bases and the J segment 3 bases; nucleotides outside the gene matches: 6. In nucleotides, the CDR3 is TGTGCCAGTAAACGGACAGGGGTTTACTATGGCTACACCTTC. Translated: CASKRTGVYYGYTF.

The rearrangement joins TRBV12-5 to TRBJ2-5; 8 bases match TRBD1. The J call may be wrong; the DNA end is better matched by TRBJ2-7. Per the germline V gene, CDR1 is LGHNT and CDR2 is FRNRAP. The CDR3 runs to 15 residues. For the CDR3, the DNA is TGTGCTAGTGGCCGGACCCGGGACAGGAGCTACGAGCAGTACTTC. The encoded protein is CASGRTRDRSYEQYF.

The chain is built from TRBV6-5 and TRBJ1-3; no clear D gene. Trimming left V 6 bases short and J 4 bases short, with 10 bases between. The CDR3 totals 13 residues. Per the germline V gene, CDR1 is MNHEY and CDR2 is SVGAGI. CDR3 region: CASSSWTGNTIYF. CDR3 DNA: TGTGCCAGCAGCTCCTGGACCGGAAACACCATATATTTT.

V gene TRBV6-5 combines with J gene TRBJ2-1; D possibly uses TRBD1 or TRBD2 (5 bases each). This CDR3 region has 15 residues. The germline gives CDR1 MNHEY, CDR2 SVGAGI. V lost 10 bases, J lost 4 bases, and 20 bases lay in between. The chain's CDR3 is CATLGDGARYNEQFF. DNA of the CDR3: TGTGCCACCTTAGGGGACGGCGCTCGTTACAATGAGCAGTTCTTC.

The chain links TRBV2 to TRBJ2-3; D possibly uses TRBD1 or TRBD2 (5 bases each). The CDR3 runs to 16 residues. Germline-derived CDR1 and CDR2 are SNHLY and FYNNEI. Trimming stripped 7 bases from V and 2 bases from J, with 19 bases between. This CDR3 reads CASTVGWDLDTDTQYF. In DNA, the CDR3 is TGTGCCAGCACCGTAGGTTGGGACCTCGACACAGATACGCAGTATTTT.

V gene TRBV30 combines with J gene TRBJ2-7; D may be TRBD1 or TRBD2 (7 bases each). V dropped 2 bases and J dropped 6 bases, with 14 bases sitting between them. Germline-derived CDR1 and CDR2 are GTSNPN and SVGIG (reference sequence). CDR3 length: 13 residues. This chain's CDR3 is CAWSPGGGGEQYF. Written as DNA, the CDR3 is TGTGCCTGGAGTCCAGGGGGGGGTGGCGAGCAGTACTTC.

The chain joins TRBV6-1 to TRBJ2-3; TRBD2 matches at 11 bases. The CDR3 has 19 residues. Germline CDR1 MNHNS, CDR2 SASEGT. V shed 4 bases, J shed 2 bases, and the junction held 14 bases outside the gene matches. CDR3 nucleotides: TGTGCCAGCAGTGGTCGCCCCCGGACTAGCGGGCATTTCACAGATACGCAGTATTTT. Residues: CASSGRPRTSGHFTDTQYF.

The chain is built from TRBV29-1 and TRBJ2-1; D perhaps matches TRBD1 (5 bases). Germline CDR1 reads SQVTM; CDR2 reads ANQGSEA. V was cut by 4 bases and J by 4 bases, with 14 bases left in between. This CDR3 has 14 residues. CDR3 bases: TGCAGCGTTGCAAAGGACACGGGTTACAATGAGCAGTTCTTC. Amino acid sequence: CSVAKDTGYNEQFF.

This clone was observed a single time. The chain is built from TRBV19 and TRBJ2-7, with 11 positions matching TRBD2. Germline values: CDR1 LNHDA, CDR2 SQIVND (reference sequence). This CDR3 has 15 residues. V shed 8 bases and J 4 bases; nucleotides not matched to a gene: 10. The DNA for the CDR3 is TGTGCCAGTTGGGATAGAACTAGCGGGAGTTACGAGCAGTACTTC. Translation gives CASWDRTSGSYEQYF.

The CDR3 spells CASRGQGRSYEQYF. In nucleotides, the CDR3 is TGTGCCAGCAGAGGACAGGGCAGATCCTACGAGCAGTACTTC. This chain connects TRBV2 to TRBJ2-7, with 8 bases matching TRBD1. CDR1 SNHLY and CDR2 FYNNEI come from the germline V gene. The CDR3 loop spans 14 amino acids. The J segment lost 1 base and the V segment lost 6 bases, leaving 5 bases of the junction unmatched.

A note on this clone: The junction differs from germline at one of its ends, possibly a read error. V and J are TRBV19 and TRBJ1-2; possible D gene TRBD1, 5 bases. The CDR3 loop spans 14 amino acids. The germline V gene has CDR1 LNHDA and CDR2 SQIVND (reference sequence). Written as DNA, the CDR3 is TGTGCCAGTAGCATAGACAGAAGCGTTCGCAGCTACACCTTC. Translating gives CASSIDRSVRSYTF.

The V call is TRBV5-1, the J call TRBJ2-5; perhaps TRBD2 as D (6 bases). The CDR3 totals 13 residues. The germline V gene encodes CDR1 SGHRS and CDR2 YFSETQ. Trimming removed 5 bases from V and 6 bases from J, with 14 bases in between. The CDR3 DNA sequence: TGCGCCAGCAGTCTCGGAGGGCCCCAGACCCAGTACTTC. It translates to CASSLGGPQTQYF. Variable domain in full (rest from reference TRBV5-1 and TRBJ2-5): KAGVTQTPRYLIKTRGQQVTLSCSPISGHRSVSWYQQTPGQGLQFLFEYFSETQRNKGNFPGRFSGRQFSNSRSEMNVSTLELGDSALYLCASSLGGPQTQYFGPGTRLLVL.

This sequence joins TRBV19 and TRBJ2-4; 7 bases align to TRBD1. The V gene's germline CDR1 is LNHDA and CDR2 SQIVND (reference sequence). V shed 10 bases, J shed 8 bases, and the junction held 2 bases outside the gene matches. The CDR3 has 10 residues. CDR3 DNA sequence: TGTGCCACCCAGGGGGACATTCAGTACTTC. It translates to CATQGDIQYF.

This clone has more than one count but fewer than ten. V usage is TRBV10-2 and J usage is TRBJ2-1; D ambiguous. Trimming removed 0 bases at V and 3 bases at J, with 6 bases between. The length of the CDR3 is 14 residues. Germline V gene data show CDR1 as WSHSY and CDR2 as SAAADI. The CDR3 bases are TGCGCCAGCAGTGAGTCGACCATCTACAATGAGCAGTTCTTC. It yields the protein CASSESTIYNEQFF.

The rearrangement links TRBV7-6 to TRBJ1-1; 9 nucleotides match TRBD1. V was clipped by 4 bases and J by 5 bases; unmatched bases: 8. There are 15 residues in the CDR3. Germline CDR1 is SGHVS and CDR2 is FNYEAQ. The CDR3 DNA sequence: TGTGCCAGCAGCTCAAATACAGGGGGCAGTACTGAAGCTTTCTTT. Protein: CASSSNTGGSTEAFF. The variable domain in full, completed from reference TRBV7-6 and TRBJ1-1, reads GAGVSQSPRYKVTKRGQDVALRCDPISGHVSLYWYRQALGQGPEFLTYFNYEAQQDKSGLPNDRFSAERPEGSISTLTIQRTEQRDSAMYRCASSSNTGGSTEAFFGQGTRLTVV.

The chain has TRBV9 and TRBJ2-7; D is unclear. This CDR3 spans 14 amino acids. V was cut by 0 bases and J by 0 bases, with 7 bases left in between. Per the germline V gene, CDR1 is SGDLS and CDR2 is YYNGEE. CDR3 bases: TGTGCCAGCAGCGTAGAACCGGTCTCCTACGAGCAGTACTTC. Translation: CASSVEPVSYEQYF.

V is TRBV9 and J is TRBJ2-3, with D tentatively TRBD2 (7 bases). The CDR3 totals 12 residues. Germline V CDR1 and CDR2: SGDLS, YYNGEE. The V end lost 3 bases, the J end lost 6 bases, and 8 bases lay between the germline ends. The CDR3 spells CASSEGGDTQYF. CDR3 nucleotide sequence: TGTGCCAGCAGCGAGGGGGGGGATACGCAGTATTTT.

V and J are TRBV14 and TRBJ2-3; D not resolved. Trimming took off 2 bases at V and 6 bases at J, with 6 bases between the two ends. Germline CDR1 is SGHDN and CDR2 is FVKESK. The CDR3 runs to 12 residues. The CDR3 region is CASSQYDDTQYF. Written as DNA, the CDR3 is TGTGCCAGCAGCCAATATGATGATACGCAGTATTTT.

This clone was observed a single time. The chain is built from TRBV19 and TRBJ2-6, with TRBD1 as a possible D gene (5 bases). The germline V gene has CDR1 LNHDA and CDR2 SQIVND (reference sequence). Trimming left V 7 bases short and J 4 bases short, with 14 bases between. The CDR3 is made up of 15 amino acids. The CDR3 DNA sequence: TGTGCCAGTATGGTCGGACACTCCGGGGCCAACGTCCTGACTTTC. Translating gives CASMVGHSGANVLTF.

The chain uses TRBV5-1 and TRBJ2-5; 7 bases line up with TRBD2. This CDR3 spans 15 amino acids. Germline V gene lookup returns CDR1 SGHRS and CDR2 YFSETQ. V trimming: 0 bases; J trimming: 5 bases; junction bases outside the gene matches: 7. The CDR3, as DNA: TGCGCCAGCAGCTTGGCGGCAGGGCGGGGGGAGACCCAGTACTTC. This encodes CASSLAAGRGETQYF.

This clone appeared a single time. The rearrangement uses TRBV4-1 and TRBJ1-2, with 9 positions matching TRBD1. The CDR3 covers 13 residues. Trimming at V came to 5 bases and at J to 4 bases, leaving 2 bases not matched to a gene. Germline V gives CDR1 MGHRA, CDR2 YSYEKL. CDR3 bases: TGCGCCAGCAGCTTGGACAGGGGCTATGGCTACACCTTC. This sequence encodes CASSLDRGYGYTF.

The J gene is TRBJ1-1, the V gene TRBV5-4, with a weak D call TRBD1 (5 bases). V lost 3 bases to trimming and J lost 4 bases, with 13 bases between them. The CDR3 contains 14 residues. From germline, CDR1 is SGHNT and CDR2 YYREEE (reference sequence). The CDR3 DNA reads TGTGCCAGCAGCTCGCTAGGGACGTCCACTGAAGCTTTCTTT. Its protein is CASSSLGTSTEAFF.

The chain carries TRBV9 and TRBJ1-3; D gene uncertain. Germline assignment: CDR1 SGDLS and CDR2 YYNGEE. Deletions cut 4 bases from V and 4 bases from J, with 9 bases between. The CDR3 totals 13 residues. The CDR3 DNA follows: TGTGCCAGCAGCTACGGCGACGGAAACACCATATATTTT. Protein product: CASSYGDGNTIYF.

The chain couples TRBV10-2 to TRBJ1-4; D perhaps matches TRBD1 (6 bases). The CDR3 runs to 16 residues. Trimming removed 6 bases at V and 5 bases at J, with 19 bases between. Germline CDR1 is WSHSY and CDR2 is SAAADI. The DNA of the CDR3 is TGCGCCAGCAGAGACCGGGACACCAGCAAGAATGAAAAACTGTTTTTT. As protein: CASRDRDTSKNEKLFF.

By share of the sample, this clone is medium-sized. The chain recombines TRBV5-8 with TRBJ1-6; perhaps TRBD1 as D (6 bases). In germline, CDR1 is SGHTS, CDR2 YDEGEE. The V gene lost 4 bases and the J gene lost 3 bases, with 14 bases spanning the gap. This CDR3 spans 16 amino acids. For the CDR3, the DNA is TGTGCCAGCAGCGGGCGGACAGCTATCTATAATTCACCCCTCCACTTT. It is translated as CASSGRTAIYNSPLHF.

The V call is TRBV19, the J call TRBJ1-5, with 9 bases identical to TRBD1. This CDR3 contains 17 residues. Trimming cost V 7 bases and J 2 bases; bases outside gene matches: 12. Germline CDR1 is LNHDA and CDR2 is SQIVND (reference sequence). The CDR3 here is CASTSGTGFQGNQPQHF. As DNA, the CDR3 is TGTGCCAGTACTTCCGGGACAGGGTTCCAGGGCAATCAGCCCCAGCATTTT.

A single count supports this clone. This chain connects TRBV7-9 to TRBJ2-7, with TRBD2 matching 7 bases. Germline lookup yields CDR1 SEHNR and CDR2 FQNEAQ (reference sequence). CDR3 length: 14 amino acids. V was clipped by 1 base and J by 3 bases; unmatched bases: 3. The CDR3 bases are TGTGCCAGCAGCTTAGATGCTAGCGGCTACGAGCAGTACTTC. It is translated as CASSLDASGYEQYF.

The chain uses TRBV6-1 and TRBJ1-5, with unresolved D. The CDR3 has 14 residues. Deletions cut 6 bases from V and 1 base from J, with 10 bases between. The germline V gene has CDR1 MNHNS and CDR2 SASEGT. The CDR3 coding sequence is TGTGCCAGCAGCCCCATTTCGAGCAATCAGCCCCAGCATTTT. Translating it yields CASSPISSNQPQHF.

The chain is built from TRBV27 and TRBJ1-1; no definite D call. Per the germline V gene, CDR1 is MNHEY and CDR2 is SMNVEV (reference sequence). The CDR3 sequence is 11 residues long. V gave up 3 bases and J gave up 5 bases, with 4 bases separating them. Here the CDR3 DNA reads TGTGCCAGCAGTTTTGGGACTGAAGCTTTCTTT. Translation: CASSFGTEAFF.